The clone carrying this T cell receptor beta chain showed up just a few times. Germline V CDR1 and CDR2: LNHDA, SQIVND (reference sequence). This CDR3 is built from 11 residues. V shed 7 bases and J shed 6 bases, with 6 bases lying between them. TCRdb reprocessed the 5' RACE reads via MiXCR and lists one record per CDR3 protein. The sample has hundreds of thousands of distinct CDR3 sequences; 20% to 25% are singletons. This record comes from a study of T cells after yellow fever vaccination. The V call is TRBV19, the J call TRBJ2-2, with D hard to call. This receptor was identified in a man in his late teens or twenties who received the YFV17D yellow fever vaccine. The material was PBMCs, obtained roughly 23 days after the first yellow fever vaccination. CDR3 residues: CASNLAGELFF. CDR3 DNA: TGTGCCAGTAACTTGGCCGGGGAGCTGTTTTTT. Full variable domain (rest looked up from reference TRBV19 and TRBJ2-2): DGGITQSPKYLFRKEGQNVTLSCEQNLNHDAMYWYRQDPGQGLRLIYYSQIVNDFQKGDIAEGYSVSREKKESFPLTVTSAQKNPTAFYLCASNLAGELFFGEGSRLTVL.